This T cell receptor (beta chain) was recorded in a study of blood T cell repertoires in COVID-19. Whole-study context: The study drew acute and convalescent COVID-19 samples from the United States, Italy and Spain. From T cells, B-cell-depleted T cells, or PBMCs came the material, which was cDNA or gDNA.

Trimming cost V 4 bases and J 8 bases, with 8 bases left between them. This CDR3 comprises 11 residues. The germline V gene encodes CDR1 MDHEN and CDR2 SYDVKM. Per the authors' pipeline: From reference gene primer amplification, estimates of nucleated cell counts were derived. Clones were read by immunoSEQ multiplex PCR, and TCRdb kept only the in-frame ones, dropping some. V, J and clone size were drawn from that table, and D and trimming were deduced from the DNA. The data hold about 20,000 clones, with 75% to 90% observed a single time. Input material: peripheral blood. This chain joins TRBV28 and TRBJ1-2; D unresolved. The TCR comes from an older woman with active COVID-19. The CDR3 DNA sequence: TGTGCCAGCAGTTCCTCCCCCGGCTACACCTTC. Residues: CASSSSPGYTF.